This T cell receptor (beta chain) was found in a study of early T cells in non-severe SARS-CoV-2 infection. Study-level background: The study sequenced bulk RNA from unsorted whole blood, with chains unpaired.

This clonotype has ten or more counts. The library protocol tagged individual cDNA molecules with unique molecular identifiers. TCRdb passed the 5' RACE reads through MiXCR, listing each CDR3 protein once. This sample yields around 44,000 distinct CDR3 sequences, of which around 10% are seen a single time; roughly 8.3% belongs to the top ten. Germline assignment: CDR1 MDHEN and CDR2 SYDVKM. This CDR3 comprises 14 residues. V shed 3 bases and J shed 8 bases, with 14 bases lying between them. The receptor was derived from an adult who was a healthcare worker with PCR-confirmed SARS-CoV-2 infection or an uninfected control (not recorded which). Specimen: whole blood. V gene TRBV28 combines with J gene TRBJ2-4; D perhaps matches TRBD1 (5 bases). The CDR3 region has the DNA TGTGCCAGCAGTTTCGGGCAGGGTTTAGACATTCAGTACTTC. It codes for CASSFGQGLDIQYF.